The next 5 T cell receptor beta chains were all read from a single sample in a study of PD-1 blockade in classical Hodgkin lymphoma. All patients relapsed after autologous stem cell transplantation, and brentuximab vedotin exposure varied. Here immunoSEQ multiplex PCR was the method, and the copy in TCRdb shows in-frame clones only, minus some. The repertoire holds about 150,000 clones, with around 73% as singletons. The source material was peripheral blood mononuclear cells (PBMCs), sampled before the second cycle of nivolumab. The receptor source for this set is a human donor with classical Hodgkin lymphoma.

This chain uses TRBV7-8 with TRBJ2-7; maybe TRBD2 (5 bases). This CDR3 comprises 14 residues. The V end lost 3 bases, the J end lost 7 bases, and 16 bases lay between the germline ends. CDR1 is SGHVS and CDR2 is FQNEAQ in the germline V gene. CDR3 DNA sequence: TGTGCCAGCAGCTTGCGCGGCGTGGGCGGGGAGCAGTACTTC. It encodes CASSLRGVGGEQYF.

The rearrangement joins TRBV11-2 to TRBJ2-2, with TRBD2 identical over 10 bases. With 2 bases clipped from V and 4 bases from J, the junction kept 7 bases outside the gene matches. The CDR3 covers 17 residues. Germline V gene sequence: CDR1 SGHAT, CDR2 FQNNGV. The CDR3 loop reads CASSLRTSGVITGELFF. The DNA of the CDR3 is TGTGCCAGCAGCTTACGCACTAGCGGGGTAATCACCGGGGAGCTGTTTTTT.

This clone was counted between two and nine times. This CDR3 reads CASSASGTDTDTQYF. CDR3 bases: TGTGCCAGCAGCGCGTCCGGGACTGACACAGATACGCAGTATTTT. This chain connects TRBV7-2 to TRBJ2-3; TRBD2 is a possible D gene (6 bases). V lost 5 bases, J lost 2 bases, and 14 bases lay in between. Germline CDR1 is SGHTA and CDR2 is FQGNSA. The CDR3 totals 15 residues.

The CDR3 here is CASSITGTDTDTQYF. In DNA, the CDR3 is TGCGCCAGCAGCATAACCGGGACAGACACAGATACGCAGTATTTT. The chain couples TRBV4-3 to TRBJ2-3; TRBD1 matches at 7 bases. The CDR3 consists of 15 residues. Germline CDR1 is LGHNA and CDR2 is YSLEER. The V gene end was trimmed by 5 bases and the J gene end by 2 bases; junction bases not matched to a gene: 7.

Of note for this clone: The junction shows a germline mismatch at one end, possibly a read error. The chain uses TRBV6-5 and TRBJ2-7; possibly TRBD2 for D (6 bases). The CDR3 contains 13 residues. The germline V gene has CDR1 MNHEY and CDR2 SVGAGI. The CDR3 DNA sequence: TGTGCCAGCAAGGGCGGGGACTCCCACGAGCAGTACTTC. Amino acids: CASKGGDSHEQYF.